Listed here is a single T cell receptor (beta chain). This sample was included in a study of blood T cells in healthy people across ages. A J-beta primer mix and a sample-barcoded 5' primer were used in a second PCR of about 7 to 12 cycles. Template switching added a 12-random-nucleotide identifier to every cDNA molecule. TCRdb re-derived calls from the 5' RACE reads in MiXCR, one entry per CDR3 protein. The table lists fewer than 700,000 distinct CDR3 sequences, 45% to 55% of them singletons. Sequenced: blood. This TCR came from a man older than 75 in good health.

Written as DNA, the CDR3 is TGCAGTGCTAACAGCGTCTTGGTTGAGCAGTACTTC. It translates to CSANSVLVEQYF. The chain links TRBV20-1 to TRBJ2-7, with no clear D. This CDR3 contains 12 residues. The germline V and J ends were trimmed by 4 bases and 7 bases, with 14 bases remaining between them. The germline V gene has CDR1 DFQATT and CDR2 SNEGSKA (reference sequence).